This TCR beta chain emerged from a study of tumor-infiltrating lymphocytes in oesophageal squamous cell carcinoma. Each CDR3 protein is one row after TCRdb ran MiXCR on the PCR reads. Of approximately 15,000 distinct CDR3 sequences in the sample, about 56% were seen once. The CDR3 sequence is 14 residues long. Germline assignment: CDR1 SGHTA and CDR2 FQGNSA. The sequence was collected from a male donor with esophageal squamous cell carcinoma. Material: esophageal tumor tissue. This sequence joins TRBV7-2 and TRBJ2-3, with 7 bases lining up with TRBD1. The end of the DNA fits TRBJ1-3 better, so the J call may be wrong. This CDR3 is CASSPRQGGNTIYF. The CDR3 DNA reads as TGTGCCAGCAGCCCCAGACAGGGAGGAAACACCATATATTTT.